In its sample, the clone carrying this T cell receptor beta chain was seen many times. Its matching antigen is unknown. TCRdb called the PCR reads again in MiXCR, with one record for every CDR3 protein. The sample lists more than 450,000 distinct CDR3 sequences; over 20% were seen once. CDR1 and CDR2 from the germline V gene are LNHDA and SQIVND (reference sequence). The CDR3 length is 15 residues. V lost 3 bases and J 4 bases, leaving 16 bases between the germline ends. The data are from a study of molecular identifiers for immune sequencing clone quantification. Study results and caveats: Over 97% of CMV-specific effector molecules, but under 1% of naive ones, were in clones above 20 copies. In a background of around 970,000 naive cells, spiked Jurkat TCR RNA from one cell was reportedly detectable.

The material sequenced was naive CD8+ T cells from blood, with Jurkat cell RNA spiked in. Subset noted: FACS-sorted CD8+CD4-CCR7+CD45RA+ naive T cells. The gene calls are TRBV19 and TRBJ2-7; D call uncertain. The TCR originated in a human donor in good health. Some libraries in this study had Jurkat cell RNA spiked in. CDR3 region: CASSIAAMSLYEQYF. In DNA form, the CDR3 reads TGTGCCAGTAGTATTGCCGCCATGAGTTTGTACGAGCAGTACTTC.